The entry that follows covers one T cell receptor beta chain sequence. Its target is unknown. The data were taken from a study of a mutant IDH1 vaccine in newly diagnosed glioma. Study as a whole: Eight vaccinations reached patients in weeks 1, 3, 5, 7, 11, 15, 19 and 23. Commencement of vaccination occurred 4-6 weeks following radiotherapy alone, or concurrently with temozolomide cycles.

Time point given: week 5, during vaccination. In every dose of vaccine, 300 ug of mutant IDH1 20-mer peptide was given alongside topical imiquimod. Some clones are missing from TCRdb's copy, which holds only in-frame ones; the method was immunoSEQ multiplex PCR. The profile shows about 42,000 clones, approximately 85% of them singletons. This clonotype was sampled from a man aged 40-49 years with glioma. Sequenced material: PBMCs, taken from a glioma patient whose treatment included an IDH1 peptide vaccine.

CDR3 amino acids: CSGRLAGSYNEQFF. CDR3 nucleotides: TGCAGCGGGAGACTAGCGGGCTCCTACAATGAGCAGTTCTTC. This sequence joins TRBV29-1 and TRBJ2-1, with 10 bases lining up with TRBD2. Germline V gene lookup returns CDR1 SQVTM and CDR2 ANQGSEA. Trimming at V came to 7 bases and at J to 0 bases, leaving 3 bases not matched to a gene. CDR3 length equals 14 residues.